Described below is a single T cell receptor (beta chain) sequence and its context. CDR3 length: 14 amino acids. The germline V gene has CDR1 SGHTA and CDR2 FQGNSA. V was shortened by 0 bases and J by 1 base, with 5 bases between the two germline ends. Assignment of participants to cohorts was predicated upon participant-reported clinical history. This specimen comes from a study of blood T cell repertoires in COVID-19. Source study methods: From reference gene primer amplification, estimates of nucleated cell counts were derived. The data were produced by immunoSEQ multiplex PCR, yet TCRdb's version contains in-frame clones alone and is incomplete. V and J calls and clone size come straight from that table; D and trimming were deduced from the DNA. The data contain a few hundred thousand clones, about four fifths of them singletons.

Sequencing input: PBMCs or T cells enriched from blood (not recorded which). V and J are TRBV7-2 and TRBJ2-3; no reliable D call. The sequence derives from a woman between 35 and 50 years old who had recovered from COVID-19. In DNA form, the CDR3 reads TGTGCCAGCAGCTTAGCGATAGGCACAGATACGCAGTATTTT. Its translation: CASSLAIGTDTQYF. The full variable domain, completed using reference TRBV7-2 and TRBJ2-3, is GAGVSQSPSNKVTEKGKDVELRCDPISGHTALYWYRQSLGQGLEFLIYFQGNSAPDKSGLPSDRFSAERTGGSVSTLTIQRTQQEDSAVYLCASSLAIGTDTQYFGPGTRLTVL.